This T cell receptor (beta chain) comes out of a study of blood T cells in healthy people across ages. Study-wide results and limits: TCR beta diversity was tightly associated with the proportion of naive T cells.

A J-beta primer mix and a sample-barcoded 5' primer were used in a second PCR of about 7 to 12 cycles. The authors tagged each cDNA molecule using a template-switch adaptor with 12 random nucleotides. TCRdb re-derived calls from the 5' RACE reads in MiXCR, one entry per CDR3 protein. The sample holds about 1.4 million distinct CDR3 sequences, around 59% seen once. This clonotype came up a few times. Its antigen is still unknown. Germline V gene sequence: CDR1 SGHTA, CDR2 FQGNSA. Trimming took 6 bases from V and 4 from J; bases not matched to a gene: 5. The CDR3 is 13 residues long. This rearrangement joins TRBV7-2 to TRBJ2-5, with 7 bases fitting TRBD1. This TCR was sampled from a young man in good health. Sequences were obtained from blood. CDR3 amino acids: CASRFGTAETQYF. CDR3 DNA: TGTGCCAGCAGGTTCGGGACAGCAGAGACCCAGTACTTC.